This TCR beta chain came from a study of tumor-infiltrating lymphocytes in primary liver carcinoma. Constant-region priming of approximately 500 ng total RNA yielded TCR beta cDNA. Investigators got TCR beta libraries out of three nested multiplex PCR rounds, done with slightly modified ARM-PCR. It was with TRBV1-TRBV30 forward primers and a C-beta reverse primer that the first two PCR rounds were run, at around 9 cycles each. TCRdb re-analysed the multiplex PCR reads in MiXCR, keeping a single row per CDR3 protein. The table has 200,000 or so distinct CDR3 sequences, almost 65% seen once. V lost 1 base, J lost 6 bases, and 13 bases lay in between. CDR3 length: 14 amino acids. Germline V gene lookup returns CDR1 MNHNS and CDR2 SASEGT. This clonotype was counted between two and nine times. Its antigen is not known. The study's findings and limits: Tumor top-250-clone fraction significantly exceeded that of blood (p = 0.039).

Germline DNA was also extracted, while the blood RNA originated from unsorted whole blood. The chain combines TRBV6-1 with TRBJ2-7; a weak D match, TRBD1 (5 bases). This receptor was taken from a woman aged 60-75 years with primary liver carcinoma and hepatitis B virus infection. Sequencing was carried out using peripheral blood. The CDR3 coding sequence is TGTGCCAGCAGTGAAGGGTGGGGCGCGGTCGAGCAGTACTTC. Its translation: CASSEGWGAVEQYF.